This T cell receptor (beta chain) comes out of a study of CD8 T cells in ankylosing spondylitis. Study findings and constraints: Disease-linked clones reportedly concentrated significantly in matched ankylosing spondylitis synovial fluid. Disease-linked clones were CD8+ and relatively rare in peripheral blood. Among TCR beta sequences, a motif of 7 to 9 highly homologous variants appeared characteristic of ankylosing spondylitis blood.

The CDR3 is made up of 14 amino acids. Trimming took 4 bases from V and 4 from J; bases not matched to a gene: 1. Points on this clonotype: The antigen is unknown.

By quantitative 5'-RACE with molecular barcodes, the TCR beta libraries were made. Using its own MiXCR run on the 5' RACE reads, TCRdb lists one record per CDR3 protein. Altogether a few hundred thousand distinct CDR3 sequences are present, roughly 18% being singletons, with the ten largest covering around 33%. This TCR came from a male donor with ankylosing spondylitis or in good health (not recorded which). The material sequenced was blood, either unsorted or a sorted T cell fraction (not recorded which). The rearrangement joins TRBV12-3 or TRBV12-4 to TRBJ2-5; the match to TRBD2 covers 12 bases. The CDR3, as DNA: TGTGCCAGCAGTTGGGGACTAGCGGGAGAGACCCAGTACTTC. Amino acids: CASSWGLAGETQYF.